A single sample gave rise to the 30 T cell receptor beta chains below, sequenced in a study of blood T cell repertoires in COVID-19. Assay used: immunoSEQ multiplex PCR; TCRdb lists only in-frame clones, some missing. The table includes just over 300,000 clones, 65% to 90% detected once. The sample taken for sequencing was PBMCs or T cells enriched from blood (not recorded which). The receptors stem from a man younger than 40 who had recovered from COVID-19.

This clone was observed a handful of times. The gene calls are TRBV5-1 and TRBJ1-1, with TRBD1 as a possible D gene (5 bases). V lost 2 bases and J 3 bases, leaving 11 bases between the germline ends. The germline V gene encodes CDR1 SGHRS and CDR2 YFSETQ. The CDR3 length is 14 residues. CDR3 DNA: TGCGCCAGCAGCTTTGCAGGGAGGGACACTGAAGCTTTCTTT. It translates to CASSFAGRDTEAFF.

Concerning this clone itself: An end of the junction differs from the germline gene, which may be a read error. The CDR3 loop is CASSPYPPGQGNIGELFF. CDR3 nucleotide sequence: TGTGCCAGCTCCCCGTACCCCCCGGGACAGGGGAACATCGGGGAGCTGTTTTTT. The chain employs TRBV18 and TRBJ2-2, with 10 nucleotides matching TRBD1. From germline, CDR1 is KGHSH and CDR2 LQKENI. CDR3 length equals 18 residues. Together with reference TRBV18 and TRBJ2-2, the CDR3 gives the full variable domain: NAGVMQNPRHLVRRRGQEARLRCSPMKGHSHVYWYRQLPEEGLKFMVYLQKENIIDESGMPKERFSAEFPKEGPSILRIQQVVRGDSAAYFCASSPYPPGQGNIGELFFGEGSRLTVL.

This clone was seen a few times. CDR3 DNA: TGTGCCAGCAGCGTAGCTGGGACAGGGGTATACGAGCAGTACTTC. Protein sequence: CASSVAGTGVYEQYF. This chain connects TRBV9 to TRBJ2-7, with 10 bases aligning to TRBD1. Looked up from germline, CDR1 is SGDLS and CDR2 is YYNGEE. The CDR3 is made up of 15 amino acids. V was pared by 0 bases and J by 4 bases, with 4 bases of the junction left unmatched. Supplemented by reference TRBV9 and TRBJ2-7, the full variable domain reads DSGVTQTPKHLITATGQRVTLRCSPRSGDLSVYWYQQSLDQGLQFLIQYYNGEERAKGNILERFSAQQFPDLHSELNLSSLELGDSALYFCASSVAGTGVYEQYFGPGTRLTVT.

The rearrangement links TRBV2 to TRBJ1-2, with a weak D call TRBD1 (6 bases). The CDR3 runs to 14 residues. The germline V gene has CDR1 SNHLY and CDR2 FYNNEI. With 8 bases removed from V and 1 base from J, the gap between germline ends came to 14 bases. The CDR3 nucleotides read TGTGCCAGCGTCTCACAGGGCGTTAACTATGGCTACACCTTC. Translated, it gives CASVSQGVNYGYTF. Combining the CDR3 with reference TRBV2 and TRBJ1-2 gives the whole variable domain EPEVTQTPSHQVTQMGQEVILRCVPISNHLYFYWYRQILGQKVEFLVSFYNNEISEKSEIFDDQFSVERPDGSNFTLKIRSTKLEDSAMYFCASVSQGVNYGYTFGSGTRLTVV.

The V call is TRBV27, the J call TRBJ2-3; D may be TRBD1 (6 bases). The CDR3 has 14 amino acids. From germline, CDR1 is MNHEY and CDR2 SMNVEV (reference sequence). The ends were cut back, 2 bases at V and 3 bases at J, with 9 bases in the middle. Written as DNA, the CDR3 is TGTGCCAGCAGTTTAGGTAGGGGGACAGATACGCAGTATTTT. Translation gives CASSLGRGTDTQYF.

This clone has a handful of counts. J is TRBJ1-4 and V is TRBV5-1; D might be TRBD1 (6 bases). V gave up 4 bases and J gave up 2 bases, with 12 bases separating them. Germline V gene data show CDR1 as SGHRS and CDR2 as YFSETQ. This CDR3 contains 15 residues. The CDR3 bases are TGCGCCAGCAGCAGCGGACAGCTCACTAATGAAAAACTGTTTTTT. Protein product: CASSSGQLTNEKLFF. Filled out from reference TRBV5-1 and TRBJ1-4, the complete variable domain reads KAGVTQTPRYLIKTRGQQVTLSCSPISGHRSVSWYQQTPGQGLQFLFEYFSETQRNKGNFPGRFSGRQFSNSRSEMNVSTLELGDSALYLCASSSGQLTNEKLFFGSGTQLSVL.

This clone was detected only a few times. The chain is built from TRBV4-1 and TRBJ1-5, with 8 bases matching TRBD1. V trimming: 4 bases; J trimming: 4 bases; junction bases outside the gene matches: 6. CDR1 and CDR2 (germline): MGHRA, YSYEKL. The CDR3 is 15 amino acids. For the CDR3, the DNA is TGCGCCAGCAGCCCGGAGGGACAGGTTAATCAGCCCCAGCATTTT. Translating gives CASSPEGQVNQPQHF.

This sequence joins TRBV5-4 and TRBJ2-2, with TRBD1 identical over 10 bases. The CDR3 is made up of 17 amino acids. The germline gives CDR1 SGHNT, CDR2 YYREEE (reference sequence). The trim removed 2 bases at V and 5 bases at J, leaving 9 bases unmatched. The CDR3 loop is CASSLLFDRGPTGELFF. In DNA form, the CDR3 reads TGTGCCAGCAGCTTACTCTTTGACAGGGGGCCAACCGGGGAGCTGTTTTTT.

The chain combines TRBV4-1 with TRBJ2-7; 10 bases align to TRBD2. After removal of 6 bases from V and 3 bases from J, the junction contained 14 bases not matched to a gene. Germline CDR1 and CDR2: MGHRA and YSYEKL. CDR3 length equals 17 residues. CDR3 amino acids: CASSYAVGSGRFYEQYF. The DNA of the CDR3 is TGCGCCAGCAGTTACGCGGTGGGTAGCGGGAGGTTCTACGAGCAGTACTTC.

The CDR3: CASSQGGYSGNTIYF. CDR3 DNA sequence: TGCGCCAGCAGCCAAGGGGGCTACTCTGGAAACACCATATATTTT. This chain connects TRBV4-1 to TRBJ1-3; D might be TRBD1 (5 bases). Trimming cost V 1 base and J 0 bases, with 7 bases left between them. Germline V gene sequence: CDR1 MGHRA, CDR2 YSYEKL. The CDR3 is made up of 15 amino acids.

CDR3: CASSVSGGDGNTIYF. CDR3 sequence (DNA): TGTGCCAGCAGCGTATCGGGGGGCGACGGAAACACCATATATTTT. V and J are TRBV9 and TRBJ1-3; D is possibly TRBD1 (6 bases). V was trimmed by 1 base and J by 4 bases, leaving 12 bases between them. This CDR3 is built from 15 residues. Germline V gives CDR1 SGDLS, CDR2 YYNGEE.

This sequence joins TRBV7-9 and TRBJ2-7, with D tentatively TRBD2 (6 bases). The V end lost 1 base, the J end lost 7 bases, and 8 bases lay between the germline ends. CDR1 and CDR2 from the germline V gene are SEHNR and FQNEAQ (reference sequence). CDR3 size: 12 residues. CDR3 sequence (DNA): TGTGCCAGCAGCTTAGGAGGAGGGGAGCAGTACTTC. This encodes CASSLGGGEQYF.

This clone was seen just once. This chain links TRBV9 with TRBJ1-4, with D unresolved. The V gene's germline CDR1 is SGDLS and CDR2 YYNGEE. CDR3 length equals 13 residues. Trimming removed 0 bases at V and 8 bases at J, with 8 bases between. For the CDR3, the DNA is TGTGCCAGCAGCGTAGCGCAGAACGAAAAACTGTTTTTT. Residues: CASSVAQNEKLFF.

The CDR3 loop is CASRTGSNSPLHF. For the CDR3, the DNA is TGTGCCAGCAGAACAGGGTCTAATTCACCCCTCCACTTT. This chain links TRBV6-5 with TRBJ1-6; D may be TRBD1 (6 bases). The length of the CDR3 is 13 residues. With 6 bases removed from V and 6 bases from J, the gap between germline ends came to 9 bases. CDR1 is MNHEY and CDR2 is SVGAGI in the germline V gene.

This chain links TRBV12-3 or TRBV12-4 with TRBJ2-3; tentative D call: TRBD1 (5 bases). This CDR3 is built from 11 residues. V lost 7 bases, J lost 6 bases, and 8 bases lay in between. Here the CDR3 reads CASTSGDTQYF. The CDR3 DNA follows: TGTGCCAGCACATCAGGGGATACGCAGTATTTT.

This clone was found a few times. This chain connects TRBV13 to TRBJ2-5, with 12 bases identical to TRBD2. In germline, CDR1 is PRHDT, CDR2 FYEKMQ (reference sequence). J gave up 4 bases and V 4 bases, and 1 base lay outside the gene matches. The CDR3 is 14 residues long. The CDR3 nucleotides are TGTGCCAGCAGCTCTAGCGGGGGGGCAGAGACCCAGTACTTC. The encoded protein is CASSSSGGAETQYF.

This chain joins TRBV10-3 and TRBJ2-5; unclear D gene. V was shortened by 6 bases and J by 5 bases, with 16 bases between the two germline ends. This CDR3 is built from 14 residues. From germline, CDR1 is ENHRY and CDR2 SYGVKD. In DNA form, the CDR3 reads TGTGCCATCAGGACTCGGCCTCACGGGGAGACCCAGTACTTC. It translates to CAIRTRPHGETQYF.

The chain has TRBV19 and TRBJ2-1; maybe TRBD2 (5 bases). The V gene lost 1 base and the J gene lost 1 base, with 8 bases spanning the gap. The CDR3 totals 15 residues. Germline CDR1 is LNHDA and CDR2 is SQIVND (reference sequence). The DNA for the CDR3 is TGTGCCAGTAGTATAGCGGGAATTTCCTACAATGAGCAGTTCTTC. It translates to CASSIAGISYNEQFF.

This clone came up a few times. CDR3 sequence reads: CASSIQLPGEQYF. As DNA, the CDR3 is TGTGCCAGTAGTATCCAATTACCGGGCGAGCAGTACTTC. The V call is TRBV19, the J call TRBJ2-7; unclear D gene. Germline-derived CDR1 and CDR2 are LNHDA and SQIVND (reference sequence). The CDR3 contains 13 residues. V gave up 3 bases and J gave up 6 bases, with 12 bases separating them.

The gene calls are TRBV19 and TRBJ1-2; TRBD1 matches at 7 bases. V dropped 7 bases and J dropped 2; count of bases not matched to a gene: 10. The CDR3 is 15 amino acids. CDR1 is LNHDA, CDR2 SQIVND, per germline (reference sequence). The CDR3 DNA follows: TGTGCCAGTACCCCAACGGGACAGTTCAACTATGGCTACACCTTC. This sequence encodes CASTPTGQFNYGYTF.

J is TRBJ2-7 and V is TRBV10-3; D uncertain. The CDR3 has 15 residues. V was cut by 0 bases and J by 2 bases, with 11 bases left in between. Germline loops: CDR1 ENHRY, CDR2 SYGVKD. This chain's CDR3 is CAISESLGSTYEQYF. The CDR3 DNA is TGTGCCATCAGTGAGTCGCTAGGTTCCACCTACGAGCAGTACTTC.

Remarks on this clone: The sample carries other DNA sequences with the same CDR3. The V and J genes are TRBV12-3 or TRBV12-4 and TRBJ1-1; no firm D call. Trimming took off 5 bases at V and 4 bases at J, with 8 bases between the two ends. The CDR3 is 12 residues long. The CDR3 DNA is TGTGCCAGCAGTCCCTCCGGCACTGAAGCTTTCTTT. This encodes CASSPSGTEAFF.

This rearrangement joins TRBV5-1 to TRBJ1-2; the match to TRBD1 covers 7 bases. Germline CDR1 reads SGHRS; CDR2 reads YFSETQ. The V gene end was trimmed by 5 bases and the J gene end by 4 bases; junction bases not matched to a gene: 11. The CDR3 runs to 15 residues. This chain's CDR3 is CASRQSPTGTYGYTF. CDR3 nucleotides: TGCGCCAGCAGACAATCACCGACAGGGACCTATGGCTACACCTTC.

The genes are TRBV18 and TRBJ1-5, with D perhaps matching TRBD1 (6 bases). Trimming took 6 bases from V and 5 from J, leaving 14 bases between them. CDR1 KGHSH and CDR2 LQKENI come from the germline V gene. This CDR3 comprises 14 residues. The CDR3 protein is CASSLTGSDQPQHF. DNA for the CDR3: TGTGCCAGCTCCCTCACAGGGTCGGATCAGCCCCAGCATTTT.

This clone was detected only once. The CDR3 nucleotides read TGTGCCAGCAGCCGACAGGCTGAAAAACTGTTTTTT. Its protein product is CASSRQAEKLFF. The V and J genes are TRBV7-9 and TRBJ1-4; D perhaps matches TRBD1 (6 bases). V was trimmed by 5 bases and J by 7 bases, leaving 8 bases between them. The germline CDR1 and CDR2 sequences are SEHNR and FQNEAQ (reference sequence). CDR3 length: 12 amino acids.

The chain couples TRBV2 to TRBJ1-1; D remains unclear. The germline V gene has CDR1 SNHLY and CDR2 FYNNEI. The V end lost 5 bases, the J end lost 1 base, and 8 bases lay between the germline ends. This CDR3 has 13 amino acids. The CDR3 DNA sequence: TGTGCCAGCAGTCCGCCAGGGAACACTGAAGCTTTCTTT. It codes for CASSPPGNTEAFF.

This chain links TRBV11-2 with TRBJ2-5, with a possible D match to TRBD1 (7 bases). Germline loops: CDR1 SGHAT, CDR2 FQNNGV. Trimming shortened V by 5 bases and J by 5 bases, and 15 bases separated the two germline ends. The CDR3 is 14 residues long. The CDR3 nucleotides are TGTGCCAGCAGCCCCCAGACAGGGAGGGAGACCCAGTACTTC. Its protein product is CASSPQTGRETQYF.

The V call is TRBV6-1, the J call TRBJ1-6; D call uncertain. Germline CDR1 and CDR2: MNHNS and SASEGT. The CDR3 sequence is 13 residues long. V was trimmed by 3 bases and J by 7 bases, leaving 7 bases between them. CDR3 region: CASSDPGNSPLHF. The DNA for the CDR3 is TGTGCCAGCAGTGACCCGGGGAATTCACCCCTCCACTTT.

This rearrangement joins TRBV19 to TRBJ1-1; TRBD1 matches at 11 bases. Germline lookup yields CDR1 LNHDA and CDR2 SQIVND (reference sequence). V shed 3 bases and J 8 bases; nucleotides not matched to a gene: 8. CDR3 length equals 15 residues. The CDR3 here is CASSIPRTGGYEAFF. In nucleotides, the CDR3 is TGTGCCAGTAGTATTCCCCGGACAGGGGGCTACGAAGCTTTCTTT.

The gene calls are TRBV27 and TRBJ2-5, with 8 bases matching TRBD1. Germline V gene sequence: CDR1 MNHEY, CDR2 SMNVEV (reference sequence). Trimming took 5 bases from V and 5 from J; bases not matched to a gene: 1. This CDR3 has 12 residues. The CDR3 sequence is CASSRQGETQYF. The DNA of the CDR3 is TGTGCCAGCAGTCGACAGGGGGAGACCCAGTACTTC.